This TCR beta chain was retrieved from a study of blood T cell repertoires in COVID-19. Germline lookup yields CDR1 SGHNT and CDR2 YYREEE (reference sequence). The CDR3 spans 17 residues. V was trimmed by 7 bases and J by 0 bases, leaving 20 bases between them. Sequencing was performed with immunoSEQ multiplex PCR; in TCRdb, only in-frame clones are kept and a portion is missing. The table lists approximately 190,000 clones, 82% of them singletons, with approximately 7.8% in the top ten. The Seattle patients, enrolled during active infection, were followed longitudinally. Sequencing was performed on peripheral blood. This receptor was identified in a woman aged 55-69 years with COVID-19, enrolled during active disease. V usage is TRBV5-4 and J usage is TRBJ1-3; D may be TRBD1 (5 bases). The CDR3 nucleotides read TGTGCCAGCTCCCAAACTCCAGGGCCCTACTCTGGAAACACCATATATTTT. This translates into CASSQTPGPYSGNTIYF.